The 15 T cell receptor beta chains in this list originate from one sample, sequenced in a study of cytomegalovirus exposure and HLA in healthy donors. Researchers ran the PCR with 60 Vbeta and 13 Jbeta primers. The method was immunoSEQ multiplex PCR; TCRdb's version includes in-frame clones alone and lacks a portion of them. This table holds about 170,000 clones, 70% to 90% found once. Sequenced material: PBMCs. These receptors were collected from a young man in good health and CMV-seropositive.

The chain recombines TRBV11-2 with TRBJ2-2; the D gene is possibly TRBD1 (6 bases). The ends were cut back, 5 bases at V and 3 bases at J, with 19 bases in the middle. Germline V lookup: CDR1 SGHAT, CDR2 FQNNGV. The CDR3 has 17 residues. For the CDR3, the DNA is TGTGCCAGCAGCGCATCGAGTACAGGGAGTCACACCGGGGAGCTGTTTTTT. Residues: CASSASSTGSHTGELFF.

The chain links TRBV5-6 to TRBJ2-5; TRBD1 aligns across 8 bases. CDR1 SGHDT and CDR2 YYEEEE come from the germline V gene. The CDR3 is 13 residues long. The ends lost 4 bases at V and 5 bases at J; junction bases unmatched: 4. The CDR3 reads CASSVRQGETQYF. CDR3 DNA: TGTGCCAGCAGCGTCCGACAGGGGGAGACCCAGTACTTC.

J is TRBJ2-7 and V is TRBV7-3; weak D call: TRBD1 (6 bases). Germline V CDR1 and CDR2: SGHTA, FQGTGA. This CDR3 region has 16 residues. Trimming stripped 2 bases from V and 0 bases from J, with 14 bases between. CDR3 amino acids: CASSLSAAGDSYEQYF. DNA of the CDR3: TGTGCCAGCAGCTTATCGGCGGCAGGGGACTCCTACGAGCAGTACTTC.

V and J are TRBV6-5 and TRBJ2-1; 10 positions agree with TRBD2. This CDR3 region has 16 residues. The germline V gene encodes CDR1 MNHEY and CDR2 SVGAGI. With V trimmed by 4 bases and J by 0 bases, 3 bases remained unmatched. The chain's CDR3 is CASSLASGSSYNEQFF. CDR3 DNA: TGTGCCAGCAGTTTGGCTAGCGGGAGCTCCTACAATGAGCAGTTCTTC.

This chain joins TRBV6-5 and TRBJ2-4; 7 nucleotides match TRBD2. Germline V CDR1 and CDR2: MNHEY, SVGAGI. J lost 10 bases, V lost 5 bases, and 11 bases had no gene match. CDR3 length: 14 residues. In DNA form, the CDR3 reads TGTGCCAGCAGTCGAACGGGAGGCCCCCGGATTCAGTACTTC. Protein: CASSRTGGPRIQYF.

The V call is TRBV5-1, the J call TRBJ1-1, with D hard to call. This CDR3 has 15 amino acids. The germline V gene encodes CDR1 SGHRS and CDR2 YFSETQ. V was cut by 3 bases and J by 4 bases, with 16 bases left in between. The CDR3 protein is CASSWGDRRGTEAFF. DNA for the CDR3: TGCGCCAGCAGCTGGGGTGACCGGCGGGGCACTGAAGCTTTCTTT.

This chain connects TRBV13 to TRBJ2-2; TRBD2 matches at 14 bases. This CDR3 region has 17 residues. V dropped 6 bases and J dropped 4; count of bases not matched to a gene: 7. The germline V gene encodes CDR1 PRHDT and CDR2 FYEKMQ (reference sequence). The CDR3 protein is CASRLGLAGVATGELFF. CDR3 nucleotides: TGTGCCAGCAGACTGGGACTAGCGGGAGTTGCCACCGGGGAGCTGTTTTTT.

The genes are TRBV4-3 and TRBJ2-1; 8 bases agree with TRBD2. The germline V gene has CDR1 LGHNA and CDR2 YSLEER. CDR3 length: 15 amino acids. V lost 1 base and J lost 8; bases outside the gene matches: 7. CDR3 amino acids: CASSQVKREIYEQFF. As DNA, the CDR3 is TGCGCCAGCAGCCAAGTTAAGCGGGAGATCTATGAGCAGTTCTTC.

V usage is TRBV5-1 and J usage is TRBJ2-3; TRBD2 might be the D (6 bases). Germline CDR1 is SGHRS and CDR2 is YFSETQ. The germline V and J ends were trimmed by 3 bases and 3 bases, with 11 bases remaining between them. The CDR3 is made up of 14 amino acids. The CDR3, as DNA: TGCGCCAGCAGCTCGTACGGGGGAACAGATACGCAGTATTTT. Translation gives CASSSYGGTDTQYF.

This clone was seen a few times. The chain couples TRBV4-3 to TRBJ1-1; tentatively, D is TRBD1 (5 bases). The CDR3 is 14 residues long. The V end was cut by 0 bases, the J end by 6 bases, with 11 bases between. From germline, CDR1 is LGHNA and CDR2 YSLEER. The CDR3 loop reads CASSQDRWTSEAFF. The CDR3 DNA reads as TGCGCCAGCAGCCAAGATAGGTGGACATCTGAAGCTTTCTTT.

The chain employs TRBV6-5 and TRBJ2-5, with 10 bases matching TRBD2. V lost 6 bases and J lost 5; bases outside the gene matches: 9. This CDR3 has 15 amino acids. The germline V gene has CDR1 MNHEY and CDR2 SVGAGI. Here the CDR3 DNA reads TGTGCCAGCAGGCCGCTAGCGGGAGTGAGCGAGACCCAGTACTTC. As protein: CASRPLAGVSETQYF.

The chain is built from TRBV5-1 and TRBJ1-1, with 7 bases matching TRBD1. Germline-derived CDR1 and CDR2 are SGHRS and YFSETQ. The CDR3 runs to 14 residues. V shed 7 bases, J shed 3 bases, and the junction held 9 bases outside the gene matches. The DNA of the CDR3 is TGCGCCAGCGGACAAGGGGGCGGTGACACTGAAGCTTTCTTT. It is translated as CASGQGGGDTEAFF.

The chain carries TRBV19 and TRBJ2-2; D gene ambiguous. V shed 2 bases and J shed 6 bases, with 19 bases lying between them. Germline CDR1 reads LNHDA; CDR2 reads SQIVND (reference sequence). This CDR3 comprises 17 residues. The CDR3 region has the DNA TGTGCCAGTAGTATAAGCGCCCGGAACCGTTCTGCCGGGGAGCTGTTTTTT. Encoded protein: CASSISARNRSAGELFF.

V and J are TRBV5-6 and TRBJ2-2; a weak D match, TRBD1 (6 bases). This CDR3 has 14 residues. The V gene lost 5 bases and the J gene lost 6 bases, with 14 bases spanning the gap. The V gene's germline CDR1 is SGHDT and CDR2 YYEEEE. This CDR3 reads CASSYDRFSGELFF. CDR3 bases: TGTGCCAGCAGTTACGACAGGTTTTCCGGGGAGCTGTTTTTT.

The chain uses TRBV4-2 and TRBJ2-3; possibly TRBD2 for D (5 bases). CDR1 and CDR2 from the germline V gene are LGHNA and YNFKEQ. This CDR3 has 15 residues. The V gene lost 0 bases and the J gene lost 2 bases, with 9 bases spanning the gap. CDR3 nucleotides: TGTGCCAGCAGCCAAGAACGGCGGGCCACAGATACGCAGTATTTT. It translates to CASSQERRATDTQYF.